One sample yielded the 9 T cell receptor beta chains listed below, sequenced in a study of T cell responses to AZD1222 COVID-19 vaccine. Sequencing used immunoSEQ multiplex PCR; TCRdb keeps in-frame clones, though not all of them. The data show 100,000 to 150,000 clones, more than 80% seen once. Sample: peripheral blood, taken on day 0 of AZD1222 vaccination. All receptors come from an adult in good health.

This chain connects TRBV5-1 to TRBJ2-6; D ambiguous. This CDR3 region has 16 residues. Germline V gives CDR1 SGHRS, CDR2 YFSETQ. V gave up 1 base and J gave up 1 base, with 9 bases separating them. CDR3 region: CASSLSGRSGANVLTF. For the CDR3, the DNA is TGCGCCAGCAGCTTGTCCGGAAGGTCTGGGGCCAACGTCCTGACTTTC.

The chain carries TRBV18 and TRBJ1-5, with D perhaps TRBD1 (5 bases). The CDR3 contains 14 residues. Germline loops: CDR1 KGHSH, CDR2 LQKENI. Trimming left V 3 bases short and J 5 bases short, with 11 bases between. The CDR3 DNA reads TGTGCCAGCTCACCCGAGGGGCGTGATCAGCCCCAGCATTTT. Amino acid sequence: CASSPEGRDQPQHF. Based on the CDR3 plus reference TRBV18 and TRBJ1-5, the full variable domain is NAGVMQNPRHLVRRRGQEARLRCSPMKGHSHVYWYRQLPEEGLKFMVYLQKENIIDESGMPKERFSAEFPKEGPSILRIQQVVRGDSAAYFCASSPEGRDQPQHFGDGTRLSIL.

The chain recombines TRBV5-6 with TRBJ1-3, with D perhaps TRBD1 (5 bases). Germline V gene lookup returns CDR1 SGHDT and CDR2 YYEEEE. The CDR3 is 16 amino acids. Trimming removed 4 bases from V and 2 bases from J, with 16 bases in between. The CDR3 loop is CASSRPGGTAGNTIYF. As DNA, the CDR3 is TGTGCCAGCAGCCGCCCTGGGGGGACCGCTGGAAACACCATATATTTT.

CDR3 residues: CASSLTQGGSNEKLFF. The CDR3 region has the DNA TGTGCCAGCAGCTTGACTCAAGGGGGGTCTAATGAAAAACTGTTTTTT. This chain connects TRBV5-4 to TRBJ1-4; D is possibly TRBD1 (6 bases). Per the germline V gene, CDR1 is SGHNT and CDR2 is YYREEE (reference sequence). The CDR3 spans 16 residues. The V and J ends lost 1 base and 3 bases respectively, with 13 bases between them. The variable domain in full, with the rest retrieved from reference TRBV5-4 and TRBJ1-4, is ETGVTQSPTHLIKTRGQQVTLRCSSQSGHNTVSWYQQALGQGPQFIFQYYREEENGRGNFPPRFSGLQFPNYSSELNVNALELDDSALYLCASSLTQGGSNEKLFFGSGTQLSVL.

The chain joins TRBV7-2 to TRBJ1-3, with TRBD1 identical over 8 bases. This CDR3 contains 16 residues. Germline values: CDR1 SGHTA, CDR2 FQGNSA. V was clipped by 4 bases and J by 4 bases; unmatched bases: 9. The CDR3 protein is CASSSRGRGLGNTIYF. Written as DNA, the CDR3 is TGTGCCAGCAGCTCAAGGGGCAGGGGGCTCGGAAACACCATATATTTT.

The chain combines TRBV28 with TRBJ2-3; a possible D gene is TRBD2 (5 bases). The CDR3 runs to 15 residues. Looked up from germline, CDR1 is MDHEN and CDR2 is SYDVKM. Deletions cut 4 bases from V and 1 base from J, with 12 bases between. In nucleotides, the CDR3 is TGTGCCAGCAGTTACCCCCGGGGTGGCACAGATACGCAGTATTTT. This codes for CASSYPRGGTDTQYF.

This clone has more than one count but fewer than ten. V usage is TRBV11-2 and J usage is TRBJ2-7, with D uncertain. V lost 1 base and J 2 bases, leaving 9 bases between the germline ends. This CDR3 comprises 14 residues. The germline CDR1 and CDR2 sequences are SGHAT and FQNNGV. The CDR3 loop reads CASSLGDQTYEQYF. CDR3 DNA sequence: TGTGCCAGCAGCTTAGGCGACCAAACCTACGAGCAGTACTTC.

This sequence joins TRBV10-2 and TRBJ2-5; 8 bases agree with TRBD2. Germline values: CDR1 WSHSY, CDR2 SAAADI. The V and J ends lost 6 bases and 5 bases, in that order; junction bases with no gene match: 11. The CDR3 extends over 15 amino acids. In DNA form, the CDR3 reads TGCGCCAGCAGCGCCCTCGGGGGGGTAGGGGAGACCCAGTACTTC. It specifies CASSALGGVGETQYF.

DNA for the CDR3: TGTGCCAGCAGCTTAGATCTAGCGGGGGGATCGGATACGCAGTATTTT. Protein product: CASSLDLAGGSDTQYF. The rearrangement joins TRBV7-3 to TRBJ2-3, with 11 bases fitting TRBD2. The V gene end was trimmed by 2 bases and the J gene end by 6 bases; junction bases not matched to a gene: 7. The CDR3 loop spans 16 amino acids. Germline V gene sequence: CDR1 SGHTA, CDR2 FQGTGA.